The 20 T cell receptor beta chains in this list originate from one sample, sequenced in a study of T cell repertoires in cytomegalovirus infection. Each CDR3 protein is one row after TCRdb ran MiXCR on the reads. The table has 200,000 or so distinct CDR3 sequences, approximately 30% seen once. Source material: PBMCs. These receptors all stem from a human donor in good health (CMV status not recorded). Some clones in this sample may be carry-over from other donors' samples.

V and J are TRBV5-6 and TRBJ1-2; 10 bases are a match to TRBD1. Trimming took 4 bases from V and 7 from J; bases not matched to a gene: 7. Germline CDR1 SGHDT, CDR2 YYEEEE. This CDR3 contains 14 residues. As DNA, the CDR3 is TGTGCCAGCAGCCCCGGGACAGGGGCATTTGGCTACACCTTC. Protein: CASSPGTGAFGYTF.

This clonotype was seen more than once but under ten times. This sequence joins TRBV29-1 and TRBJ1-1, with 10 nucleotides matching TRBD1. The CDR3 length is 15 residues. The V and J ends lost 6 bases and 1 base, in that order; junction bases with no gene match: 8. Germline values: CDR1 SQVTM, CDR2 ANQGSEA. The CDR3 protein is CSVAGWTGGNTEAFF. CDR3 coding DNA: TGCAGCGTCGCAGGCTGGACAGGGGGGAACACTGAAGCTTTCTTT.

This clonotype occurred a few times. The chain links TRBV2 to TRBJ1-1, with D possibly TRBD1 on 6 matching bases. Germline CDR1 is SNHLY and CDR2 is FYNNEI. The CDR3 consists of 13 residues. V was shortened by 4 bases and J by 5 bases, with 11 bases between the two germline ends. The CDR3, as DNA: TGTGCCAGCAGTGTGGACAGCCAGACTGAAGCTTTCTTT. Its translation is CASSVDSQTEAFF. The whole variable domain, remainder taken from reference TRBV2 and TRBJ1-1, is EPEVTQTPSHQVTQMGQEVILRCVPISNHLYFYWYRQILGQKVEFLVSFYNNEISEKSEIFDDQFSVERPDGSNFTLKIRSTKLEDSAMYFCASSVDSQTEAFFGQGTRLTVV.

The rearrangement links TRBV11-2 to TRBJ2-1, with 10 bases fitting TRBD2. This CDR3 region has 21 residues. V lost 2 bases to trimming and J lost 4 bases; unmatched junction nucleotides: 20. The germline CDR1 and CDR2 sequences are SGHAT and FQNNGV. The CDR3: CASSLWQTGLAGANPYNEQFF. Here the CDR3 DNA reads TGTGCCAGCAGCTTATGGCAAACGGGCCTAGCGGGAGCCAATCCTTACAATGAGCAGTTCTTC.

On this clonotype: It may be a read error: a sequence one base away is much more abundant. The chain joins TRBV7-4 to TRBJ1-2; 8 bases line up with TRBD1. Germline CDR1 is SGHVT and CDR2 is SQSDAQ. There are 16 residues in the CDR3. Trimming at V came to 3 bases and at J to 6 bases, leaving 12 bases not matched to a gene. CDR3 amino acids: CASSFRPGQVNDGYTF. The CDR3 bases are TGTGCCAGCAGCTTCCGCCCGGGACAGGTCAACGATGGCTACACCTTC.

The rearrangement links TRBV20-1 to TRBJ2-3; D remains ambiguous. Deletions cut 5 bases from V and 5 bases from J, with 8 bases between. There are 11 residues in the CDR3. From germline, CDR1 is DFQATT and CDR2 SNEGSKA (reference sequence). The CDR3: CSAGPKDTQYF. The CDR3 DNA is TGCAGTGCTGGACCCAAAGATACGCAGTATTTT.

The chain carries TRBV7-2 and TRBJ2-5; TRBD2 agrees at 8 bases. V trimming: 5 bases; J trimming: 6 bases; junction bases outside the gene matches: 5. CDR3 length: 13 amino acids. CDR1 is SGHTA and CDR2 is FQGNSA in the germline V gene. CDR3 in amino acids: CASSPGLGKTQYF. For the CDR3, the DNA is TGTGCCAGCAGCCCGGGACTAGGAAAGACCCAGTACTTC.

The chain's CDR3 is CASSWGEGWYYEQYF. CDR3 DNA sequence: TGTGCCAGCAGCTGGGGAGAGGGATGGTACTACGAGCAGTACTTC. J is TRBJ2-7 and V is TRBV5-4; weak D call: TRBD2 (5 bases). V lost 3 bases and J 3 bases, leaving 16 bases between the germline ends. The CDR3 totals 15 residues. The germline V gene has CDR1 SGHNT and CDR2 YYREEE (reference sequence).

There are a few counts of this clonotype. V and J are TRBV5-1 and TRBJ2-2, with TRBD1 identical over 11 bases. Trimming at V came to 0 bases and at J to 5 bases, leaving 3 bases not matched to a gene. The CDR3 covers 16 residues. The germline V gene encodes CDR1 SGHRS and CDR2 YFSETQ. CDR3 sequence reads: CASSLEWDRGTGELFF. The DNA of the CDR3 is TGCGCCAGCAGCTTGGAATGGGACAGGGGGACCGGGGAGCTGTTTTTT.

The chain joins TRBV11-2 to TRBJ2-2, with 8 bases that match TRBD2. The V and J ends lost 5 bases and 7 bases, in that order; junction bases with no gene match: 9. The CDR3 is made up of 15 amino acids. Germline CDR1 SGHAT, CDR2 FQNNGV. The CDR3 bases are TGTGCCAGCAGCCTTTCGGGGGGGCAGAACGGGGAGCTGTTTTTT. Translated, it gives CASSLSGGQNGELFF. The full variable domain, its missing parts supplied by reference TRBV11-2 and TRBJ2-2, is EAGVAQSPRYKIIEKRQSVAFWCNPISGHATLYWYQQILGQGPKLLIQFQNNGVVDDSQLPKDRFSAERLKGVDSTLKIQPAKLEDSAVYLCASSLSGGQNGELFFGEGSRLTVL.

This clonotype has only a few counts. The CDR3 is CASSLSGVRTDTQYF. CDR3 in DNA: TGTGCCAGCAGCCTTAGCGGGGTTCGCACAGATACGCAGTATTTT. The chain combines TRBV7-3 with TRBJ2-3; 8 bases are a match to TRBD2. Trimming at V came to 5 bases and at J to 1 base, leaving 5 bases not matched to a gene. CDR1 SGHTA and CDR2 FQGTGA come from the germline V gene. The CDR3 extends over 15 amino acids.

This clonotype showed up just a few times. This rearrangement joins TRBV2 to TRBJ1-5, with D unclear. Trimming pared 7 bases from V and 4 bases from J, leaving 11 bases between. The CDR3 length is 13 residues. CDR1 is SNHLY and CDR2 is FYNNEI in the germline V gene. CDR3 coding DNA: TGTGCCAGCAACCTACGCGTTAATCAGCCCCAGCATTTT. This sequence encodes CASNLRVNQPQHF.

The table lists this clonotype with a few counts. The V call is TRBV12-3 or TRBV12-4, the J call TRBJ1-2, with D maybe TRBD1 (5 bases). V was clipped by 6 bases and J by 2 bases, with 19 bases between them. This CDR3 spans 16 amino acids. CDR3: CASRPPGGRLNYGYTF. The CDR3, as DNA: TGTGCCAGCAGACCCCCCGGGGGAAGATTGAACTATGGCTACACCTTC.

CDR3 region: CASSLYRESTQYF. The CDR3 nucleotides read TGCGCCAGCAGCTTGTACAGGGAGAGTACGCAGTATTTT. The gene calls are TRBV5-1 and TRBJ2-3, with D perhaps matching TRBD1 (6 bases). Germline CDR1 SGHRS, CDR2 YFSETQ. V was cut by 1 base and J by 8 bases, with 11 bases left in between. This CDR3 region has 13 residues.

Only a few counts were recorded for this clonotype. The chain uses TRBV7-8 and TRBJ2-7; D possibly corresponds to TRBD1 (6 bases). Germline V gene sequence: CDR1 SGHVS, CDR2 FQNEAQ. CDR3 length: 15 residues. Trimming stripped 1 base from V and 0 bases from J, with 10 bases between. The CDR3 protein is CASSLDREISYEQYF. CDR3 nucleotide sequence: TGTGCCAGCAGCTTAGACAGGGAGATCTCCTACGAGCAGTACTTC.

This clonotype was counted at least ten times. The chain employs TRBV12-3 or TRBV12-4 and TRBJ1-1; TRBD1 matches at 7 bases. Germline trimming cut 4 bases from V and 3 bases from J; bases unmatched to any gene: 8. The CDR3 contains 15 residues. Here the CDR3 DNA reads TGTGCCAGCAGTTCTAGGGGGCTCGCGGACACTGAAGCTTTCTTT. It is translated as CASSSRGLADTEAFF.

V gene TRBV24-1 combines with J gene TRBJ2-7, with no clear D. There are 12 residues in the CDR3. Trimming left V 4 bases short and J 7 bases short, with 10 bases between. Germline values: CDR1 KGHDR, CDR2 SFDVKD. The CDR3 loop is CATSEPDGEQYF. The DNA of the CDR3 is TGTGCCACCAGTGAACCCGACGGAGAGCAGTACTTC.

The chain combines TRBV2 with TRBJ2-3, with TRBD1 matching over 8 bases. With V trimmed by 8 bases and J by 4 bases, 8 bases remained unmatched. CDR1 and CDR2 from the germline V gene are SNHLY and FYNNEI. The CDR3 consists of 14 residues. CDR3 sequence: CASRPGGSPDTQYF. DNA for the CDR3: TGTGCCAGCCGTCCAGGGGGCAGCCCAGATACGCAGTATTTT.

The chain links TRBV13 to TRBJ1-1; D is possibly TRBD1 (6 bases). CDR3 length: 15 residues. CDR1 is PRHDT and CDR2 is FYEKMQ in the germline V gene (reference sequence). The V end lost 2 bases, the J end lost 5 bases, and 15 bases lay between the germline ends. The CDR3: CASSLIGGARTEAFF. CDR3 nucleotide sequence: TGTGCCAGCAGCTTAATAGGGGGGGCGCGTACTGAAGCTTTCTTT.

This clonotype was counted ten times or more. The CDR3 is CASQGGQDPNQPQHF. The CDR3 nucleotides read TGTGCCAGTCAGGGTGGACAGGATCCCAATCAGCCCCAGCATTTT. The chain uses TRBV7-2 and TRBJ1-5; TRBD1 agrees at 7 bases. There are 15 residues in the CDR3. Per the germline V gene, CDR1 is SGHTA and CDR2 is FQGNSA. V dropped 9 bases and J dropped 3; count of bases not matched to a gene: 11.